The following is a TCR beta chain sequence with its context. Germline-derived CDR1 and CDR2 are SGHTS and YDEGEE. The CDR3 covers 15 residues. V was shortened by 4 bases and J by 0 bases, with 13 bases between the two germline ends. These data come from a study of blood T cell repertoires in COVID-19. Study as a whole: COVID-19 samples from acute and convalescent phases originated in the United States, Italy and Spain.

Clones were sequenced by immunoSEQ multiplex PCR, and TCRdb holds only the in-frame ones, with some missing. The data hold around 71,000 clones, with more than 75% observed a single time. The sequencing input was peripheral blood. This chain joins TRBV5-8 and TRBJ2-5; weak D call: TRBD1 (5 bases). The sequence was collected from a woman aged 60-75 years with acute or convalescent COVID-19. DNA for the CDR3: TGTGCCAGCAGCCTGACAGTGACGTACCAAGAGACCCAGTACTTC. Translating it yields CASSLTVTYQETQYF. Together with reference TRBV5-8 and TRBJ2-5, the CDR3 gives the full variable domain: EAGVTQSPTHLIKTRGQQATLRCSPISGHTSVYWYQQALGLGLQFLLWYDEGEERNRGNFPPRFSGRQFPNYSSELNVNALELEDSALYLCASSLTVTYQETQYFGPGTRLLVL.